This T cell receptor beta chain was profiled in a study of T cell responses to AZD1222 COVID-19 vaccine. Only in-frame clones appear in the TCRdb table, and some are missing; sequencing was by immunoSEQ multiplex PCR. The sample lists tens of thousands of clones, over 75% occurring once. The V gene's germline CDR1 is SNHLY and CDR2 FYNNEI. V lost 5 bases and J lost 6; bases outside the gene matches: 7. The CDR3 is 15 amino acids. The gene calls are TRBV2 and TRBJ1-4, with TRBD1 matching over 9 bases. The sample consisted of peripheral blood, taken on day 0 of AZD1222 vaccination. The TCR comes from an adult in good health. CDR3 nucleotide sequence: TGTGCCAGCAGTCCGGGACAGGGAGGATATGAAAAACTGTTTTTT. It yields the protein CASSPGQGGYEKLFF.